This T cell receptor (beta chain) stems from a study of T cell repertoires in cytomegalovirus infection (dated 2019 in TCRdb). About the full investigation: Recently identified HLA-C-restricted CMV epitopes, whose presentation resists viral immunomodulation, were targeted by peptide stimulations together with well-studied HLA-B-restricted epitopes. The HLA type of each donor mattered for the analysis, because public TCR beta signatures pointed to carriage of CMV infection along with the matching HLA type. Here is what the overall study found, with its caveats: The ex vivo response was dominated by HLA-C-restricted CMV-specific TCR beta clonotypes, and the single most frequent clonotype in two of eight donors was supplied by these HLA-C-restricted clonotypes. Carriers of CMV infection plus the relevant HLA type were discriminated by the cumulative frequency of public TCR beta family members in the study cohort and in an independent roughly 320-donor cohort.

TCRdb lists the instrument as Illumina HiSeq 1500. TCRdb trimmed public reads at Q25 via fastp, called clones via MiXCR and kept in-frame beta chains. Rows with one shared CDR3 protein collapse into an entry with the most common genes and DNA. Recorded for this sample are 300,000 or so distinct CDR3 sequences; just under 25% of them occurred a single time. The leading ten clones occupy about an eighth of the sample. Details on this clonotype: Which antigen it targets is not known. Per-base qualities were not stored, and no clone one base away is much larger.

The sample's treatment or condition label is to be understood as: in vitro stimulation with specific CMV peptide epitopes to enrich CMV-specific T cells. Looking up the germline V gene (reference sequence) yields CDR1 DFQATT and CDR2 SNEGSKA. The cysteine opens and the phenylalanine closes a CDR3 of 14 amino acids. CDR3 DNA is the only sequence kept; it has 42 bases, read in frame from the first base. This specimen was cultured PBMCs, taken from culture after CMV antigen stimulation. Rearrangement joined TRBV20-1 to TRBJ1-2, with 7 junctional bases fitting TRBD1. This TCR was sampled from a human donor in good health (CMV status not recorded). Some clones in this sample may be carry-over from other donors' samples. The DNA is as follows: TGCATCGGGGCCAGGCAGGGGGGAAGGGATGGCTACACCTTC. This gives the protein CIGARQGGRDGYTF.